This is a list of T cell receptor beta chains from one sample in a study of OX40 agonist ivuxolimab in advanced cancers. Sequencing used immunoSEQ multiplex PCR; TCRdb keeps in-frame clones, though not all of them. The data contain roughly 18,000 clones, around 70% of them seen just once; the ten biggest clones take up approximately 19%. The sample was CD4+ or CD8+ T cells sorted from blood, taken in a trial of the OX40 agonist ivuxolimab. The receptors were sampled from an adult with an advanced solid tumor such as melanoma, head and neck, liver or kidney cancer. Each CDR3 is given with its conserved first and last residue. Each record gives: D gene, V gene, J gene, clone size, CDR3 DNA, CDR3 protein. D genes are given only for firm matches. Not every row has a clone size; where given, it reads once, few, many or a size class.

-	TRBV7-9	TRBJ1-2	medium-sized	TGTGCCAGCAGCTTTGGGAATAACTATGGCTACACCTTC	CASSFGNNYGYTF
-	TRBV7-9	TRBJ2-1	medium-sized	TGTGCCAGCAGGACCCTGGACGACAATGAGCAGTTCTTC	CASRTLDDNEQFF
-	TRBV5-1	TRBJ2-7	-	TGCGCCAGCAGGATATCCTACGAGCAGTACTTC	CASRISYEQYF
-	TRBV27	TRBJ1-1	-	TGTGCCAGCAGTTTATCTGGGGGCCCGAACACTGAAGCTTTCTTT	CASSLSGGPNTEAFF
TRBD1	TRBV2	TRBJ1-5	few	TGTGCCAGCAGTGAAGGACAGGGAGGCAATCAGCCCCAGCATTTT	CASSEGQGGNQPQHF
-	TRBV4-3	TRBJ1-2	-	TGCGCCAGCAGCCAAGGTCAGGGGAACCTTATCTATGGCTACACCTTC	CASSQGQGNLIYGYTF
-	TRBV27	TRBJ2-1	-	TGTGCCAGCAGTTTTCATGGATTCTACAATGAGCAGTTCTTC	CASSFHGFYNEQFF
-	TRBV5-8	TRBJ2-7	-	TGTGCCAGCAGCCCCCCAGGGTTCTACGAGCAGTACTTC	CASSPPGFYEQYF
TRBD1	TRBV9	TRBJ2-1	-	TGTGCCAGCAGCGTAGACCCGGACAGGGGGATATACAATGAGCAGTTCTTC	CASSVDPDRGIYNEQFF
-	TRBV30	TRBJ1-5	-	TGTGCCTGGAGTGACAATAGTTTTAGCAATCAGCCCCAGCATTTT	CAWSDNSFSNQPQHF
TRBD1	TRBV2	TRBJ2-2	few	TGTGCCAGCAGCCTTGGACAGGGAGGAACCGGGGAGCTGTTTTTT	CASSLGQGGTGELFF
TRBD1	TRBV13	TRBJ2-1	few	TGTGCCAGCAGCCCTGACAGGGCCTACAATGAGCAGTTCTTC	CASSPDRAYNEQFF